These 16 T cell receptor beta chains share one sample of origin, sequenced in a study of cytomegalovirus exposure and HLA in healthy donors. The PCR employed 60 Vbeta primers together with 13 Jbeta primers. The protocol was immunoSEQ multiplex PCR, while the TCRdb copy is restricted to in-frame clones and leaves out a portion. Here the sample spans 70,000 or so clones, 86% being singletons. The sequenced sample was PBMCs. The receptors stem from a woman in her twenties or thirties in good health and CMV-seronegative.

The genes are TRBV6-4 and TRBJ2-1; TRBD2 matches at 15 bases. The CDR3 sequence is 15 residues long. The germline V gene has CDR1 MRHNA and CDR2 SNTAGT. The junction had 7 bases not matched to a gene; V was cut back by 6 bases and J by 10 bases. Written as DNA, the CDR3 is TGTGCCAGCAGCCCCCGGACTAGCGGGAGGGTAGAGCAGTTCTTC. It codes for CASSPRTSGRVEQFF.

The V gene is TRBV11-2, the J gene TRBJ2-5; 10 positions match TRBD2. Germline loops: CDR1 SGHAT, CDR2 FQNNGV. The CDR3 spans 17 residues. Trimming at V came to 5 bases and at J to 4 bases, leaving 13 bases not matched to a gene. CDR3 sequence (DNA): TGTGCCAGCAGCCTCAAAAAAGGACTAGCGGCAAGAGAGACCCAGTACTTC. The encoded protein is CASSLKKGLAARETQYF. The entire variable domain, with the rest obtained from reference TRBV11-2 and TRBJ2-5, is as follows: EAGVAQSPRYKIIEKRQSVAFWCNPISGHATLYWYQQILGQGPKLLIQFQNNGVVDDSQLPKDRFSAERLKGVDSTLKIQPAKLEDSAVYLCASSLKKGLAARETQYFGPGTRLLVL.

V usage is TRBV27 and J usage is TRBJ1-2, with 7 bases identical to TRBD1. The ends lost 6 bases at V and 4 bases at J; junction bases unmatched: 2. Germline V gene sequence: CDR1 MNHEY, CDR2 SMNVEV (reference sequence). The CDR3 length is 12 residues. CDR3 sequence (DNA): TGTGCCAGCAGAGACAGGGTCTATGGCTACACCTTC. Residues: CASRDRVYGYTF.

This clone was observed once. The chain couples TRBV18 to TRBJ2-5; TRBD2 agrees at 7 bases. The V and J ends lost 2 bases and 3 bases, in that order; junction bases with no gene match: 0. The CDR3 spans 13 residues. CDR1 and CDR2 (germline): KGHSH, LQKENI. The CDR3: CASSPGLEETQYF. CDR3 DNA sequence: TGTGCCAGCTCACCAGGACTAGAAGAGACCCAGTACTTC.

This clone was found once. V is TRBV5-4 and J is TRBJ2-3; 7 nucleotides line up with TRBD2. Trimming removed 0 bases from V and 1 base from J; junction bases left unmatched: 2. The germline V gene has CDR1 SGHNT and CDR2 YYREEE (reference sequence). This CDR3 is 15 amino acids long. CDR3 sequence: CASSLERDRTDTQYF. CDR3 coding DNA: TGTGCCAGCAGCTTGGAGCGGGATCGCACAGATACGCAGTATTTT.

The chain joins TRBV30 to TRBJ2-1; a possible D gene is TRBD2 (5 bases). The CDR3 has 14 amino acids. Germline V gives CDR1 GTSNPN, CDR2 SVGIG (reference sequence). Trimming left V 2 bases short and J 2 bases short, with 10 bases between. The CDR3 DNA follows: TGTGCCTGGAGTAAGGGCGGGCCCTACAATGAGCAGTTCTTC. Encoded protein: CAWSKGGPYNEQFF.

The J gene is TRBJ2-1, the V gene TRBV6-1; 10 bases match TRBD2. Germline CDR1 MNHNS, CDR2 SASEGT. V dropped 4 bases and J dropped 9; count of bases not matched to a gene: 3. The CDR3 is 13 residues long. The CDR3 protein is CASSGGLAFEQFF. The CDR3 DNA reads TGTGCCAGCAGTGGGGGACTAGCGTTTGAGCAGTTCTTC.

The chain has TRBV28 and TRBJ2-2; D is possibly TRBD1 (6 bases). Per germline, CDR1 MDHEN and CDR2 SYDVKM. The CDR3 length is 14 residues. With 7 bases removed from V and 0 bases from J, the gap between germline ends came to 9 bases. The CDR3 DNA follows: TGTGCCAGCACGGGACACCCGAACACCGGGGAGCTGTTTTTT. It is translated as CASTGHPNTGELFF.

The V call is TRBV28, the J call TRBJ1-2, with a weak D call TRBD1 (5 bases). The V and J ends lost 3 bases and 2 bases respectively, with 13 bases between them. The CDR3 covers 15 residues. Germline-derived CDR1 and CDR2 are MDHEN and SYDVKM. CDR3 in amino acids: CASSLRQGENYGYTF. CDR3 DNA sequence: TGTGCCAGCAGTTTGAGGCAGGGTGAAAACTATGGCTACACCTTC.

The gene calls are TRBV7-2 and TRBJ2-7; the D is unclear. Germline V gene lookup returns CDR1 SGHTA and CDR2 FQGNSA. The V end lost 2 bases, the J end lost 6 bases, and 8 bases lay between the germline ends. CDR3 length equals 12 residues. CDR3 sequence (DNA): TGTGCCAGCAGCTTACGCTATGCCGAGCAGTACTTC. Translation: CASSLRYAEQYF. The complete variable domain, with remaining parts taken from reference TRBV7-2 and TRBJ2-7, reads GAGVSQSPSNKVTEKGKDVELRCDPISGHTALYWYRQSLGQGLEFLIYFQGNSAPDKSGLPSDRFSAERTGGSVSTLTIQRTQQEDSAVYLCASSLRYAEQYFGPGTRLTVT.

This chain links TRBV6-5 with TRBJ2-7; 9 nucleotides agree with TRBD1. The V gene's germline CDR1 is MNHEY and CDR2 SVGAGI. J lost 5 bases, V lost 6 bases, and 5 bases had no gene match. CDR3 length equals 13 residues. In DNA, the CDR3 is TGTGCCAGCAGACCCACAGGGGGCGACGAGCAGTACTTC. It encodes CASRPTGGDEQYF.

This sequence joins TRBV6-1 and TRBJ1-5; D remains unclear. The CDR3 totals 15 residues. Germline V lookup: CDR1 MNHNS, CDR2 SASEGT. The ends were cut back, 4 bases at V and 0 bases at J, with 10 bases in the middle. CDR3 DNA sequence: TGTGCCAGCAGTGCGGTAAACCTTAGCAATCAGCCCCAGCATTTT. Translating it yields CASSAVNLSNQPQHF.

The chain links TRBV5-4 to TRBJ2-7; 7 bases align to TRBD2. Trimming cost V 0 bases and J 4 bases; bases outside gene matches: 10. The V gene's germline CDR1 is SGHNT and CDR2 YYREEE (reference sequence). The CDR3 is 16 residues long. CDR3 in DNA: TGTGCCAGCAGCTTGGGTGGGGCGGGAGCTCCTTACGAGCAGTACTTC. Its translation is CASSLGGAGAPYEQYF.

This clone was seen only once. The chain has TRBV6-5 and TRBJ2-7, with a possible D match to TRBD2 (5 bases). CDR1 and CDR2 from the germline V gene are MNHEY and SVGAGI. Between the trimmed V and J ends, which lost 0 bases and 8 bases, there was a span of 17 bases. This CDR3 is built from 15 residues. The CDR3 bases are TGTGCCAGCAGTTACTCGGGTCTAGTAGCGACCCAGCAGTACTTC. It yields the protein CASSYSGLVATQQYF.

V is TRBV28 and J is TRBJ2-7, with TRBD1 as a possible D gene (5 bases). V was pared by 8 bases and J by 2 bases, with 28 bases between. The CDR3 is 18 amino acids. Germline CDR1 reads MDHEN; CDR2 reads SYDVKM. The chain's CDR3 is CASVGWSHKTGQTYEQYF. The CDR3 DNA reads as TGTGCCAGCGTGGGTTGGTCCCACAAAACAGGTCAGACCTACGAGCAGTACTTC.

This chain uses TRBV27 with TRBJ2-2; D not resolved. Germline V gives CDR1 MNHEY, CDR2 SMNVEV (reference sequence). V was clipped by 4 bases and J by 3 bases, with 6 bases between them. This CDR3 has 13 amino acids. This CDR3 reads CASSSTHTGELFF. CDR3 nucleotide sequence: TGTGCCAGCAGTTCCACTCACACCGGGGAGCTGTTTTTT.